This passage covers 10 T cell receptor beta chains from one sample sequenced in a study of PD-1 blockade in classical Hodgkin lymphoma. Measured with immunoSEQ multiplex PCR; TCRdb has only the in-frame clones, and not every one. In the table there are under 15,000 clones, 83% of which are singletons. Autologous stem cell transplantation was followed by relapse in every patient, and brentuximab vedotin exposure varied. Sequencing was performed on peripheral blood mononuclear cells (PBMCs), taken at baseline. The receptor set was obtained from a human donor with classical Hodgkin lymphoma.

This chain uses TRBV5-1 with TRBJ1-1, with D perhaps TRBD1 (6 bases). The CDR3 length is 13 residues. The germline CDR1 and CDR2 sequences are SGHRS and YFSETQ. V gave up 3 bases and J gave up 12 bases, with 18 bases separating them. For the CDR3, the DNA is TGCGCCAGCAGCTGGACAGTACAAGGATTAACTTTCTTT. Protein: CASSWTVQGLTFF. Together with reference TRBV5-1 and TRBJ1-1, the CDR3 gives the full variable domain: KAGVTQTPRYLIKTRGQQVTLSCSPISGHRSVSWYQQTPGQGLQFLFEYFSETQRNKGNFPGRFSGRQFSNSRSEMNVSTLELGDSALYLCASSWTVQGLTFFGQGTRLTVV.

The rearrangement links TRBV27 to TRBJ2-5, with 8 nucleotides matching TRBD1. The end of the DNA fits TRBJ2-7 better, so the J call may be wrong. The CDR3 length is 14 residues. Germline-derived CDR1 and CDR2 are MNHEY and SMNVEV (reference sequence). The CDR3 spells CASSGQGIMDEQYF. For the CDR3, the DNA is TGTGCCAGCAGTGGACAGGGAATAATGGACGAGCAGTACTTC.

The CDR3 DNA is TGTGCCAGCAGCGGTCCGGGACCTTACAATGAGCAGTTCTTC. As protein: CASSGPGPYNEQFF. The chain carries TRBV11-2 and TRBJ2-1; D might be TRBD1 or TRBD2, each matching 5 bases. The V and J ends lost 5 bases and 4 bases respectively, with 12 bases between them. This CDR3 region has 14 residues. Germline CDR1 and CDR2: SGHAT and FQNNGV.

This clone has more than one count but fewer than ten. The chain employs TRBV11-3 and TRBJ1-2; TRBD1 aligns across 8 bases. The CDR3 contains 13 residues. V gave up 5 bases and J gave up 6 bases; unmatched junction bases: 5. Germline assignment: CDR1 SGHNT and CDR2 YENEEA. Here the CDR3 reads CASSNTGGNGYTF. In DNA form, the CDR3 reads TGTGCCAGCAGCAACACAGGGGGTAATGGCTACACCTTC.

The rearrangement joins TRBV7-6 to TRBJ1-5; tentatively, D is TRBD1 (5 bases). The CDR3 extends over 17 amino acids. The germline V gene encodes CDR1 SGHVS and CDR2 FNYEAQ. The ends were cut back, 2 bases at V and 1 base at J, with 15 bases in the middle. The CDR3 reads CASSLLAGSFSNQPQHF. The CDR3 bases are TGTGCCAGCAGCTTATTAGCAGGGTCCTTCAGCAATCAGCCCCAGCATTTT.

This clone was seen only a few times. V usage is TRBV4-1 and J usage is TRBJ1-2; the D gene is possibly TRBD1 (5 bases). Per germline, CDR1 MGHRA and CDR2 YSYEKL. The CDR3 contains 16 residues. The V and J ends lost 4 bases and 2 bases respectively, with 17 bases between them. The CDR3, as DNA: TGCGCCAGCAGCCCGATTTCCGGGGGAGGGAACTATGGCTACACCTTC. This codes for CASSPISGGGNYGYTF.

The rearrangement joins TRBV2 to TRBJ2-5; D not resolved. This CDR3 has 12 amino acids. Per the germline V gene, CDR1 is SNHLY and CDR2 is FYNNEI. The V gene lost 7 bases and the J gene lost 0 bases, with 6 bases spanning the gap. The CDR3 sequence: CASKPDQETQYF. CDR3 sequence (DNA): TGTGCCAGCAAGCCAGACCAAGAGACCCAGTACTTC.

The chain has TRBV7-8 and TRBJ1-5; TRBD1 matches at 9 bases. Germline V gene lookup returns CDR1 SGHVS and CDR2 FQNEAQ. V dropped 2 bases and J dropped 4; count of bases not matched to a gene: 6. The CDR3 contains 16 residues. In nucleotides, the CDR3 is TGTGCCAGCAGCTTACCCACAGGGGGCTCGAATCAGCCCCAGCATTTT. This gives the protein CASSLPTGGSNQPQHF.

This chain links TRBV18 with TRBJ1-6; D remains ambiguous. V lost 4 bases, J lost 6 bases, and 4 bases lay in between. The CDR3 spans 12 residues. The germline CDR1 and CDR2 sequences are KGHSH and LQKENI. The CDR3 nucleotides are TGTGCCAGCTCACGCAGTAATTCACCCCTCCACTTT. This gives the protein CASSRSNSPLHF.

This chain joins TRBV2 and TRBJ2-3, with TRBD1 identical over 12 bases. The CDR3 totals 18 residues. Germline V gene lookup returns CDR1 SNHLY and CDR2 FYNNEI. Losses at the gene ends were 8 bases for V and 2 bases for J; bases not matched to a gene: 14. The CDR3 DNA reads TGTGCCAGCCCTCCGGGACAGGGGGCGTTGGGGCACACAGATACGCAGTATTTT. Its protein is CASPPGQGALGHTDTQYF.